This TCR beta chain emerged from a study of blood T cell repertoires in COVID-19. Germline lookup yields CDR1 MDHEN and CDR2 SYDVKM. The CDR3 is 16 residues long. The V end lost 2 bases, the J end lost 10 bases, and 18 bases lay between the germline ends. The method was immunoSEQ multiplex PCR; TCRdb's version includes in-frame clones alone and lacks a portion of them. Here the sample spans 200,000 to 250,000 clones, about 85% being singletons. The sample was PBMCs or T cells enriched from blood (not recorded which). The source is a young man who had recovered from COVID-19. J is TRBJ1-6 and V is TRBV28, with D tentatively TRBD1 (5 bases). The CDR3 loop reads CASSLAGEGFISPLHF. The CDR3 DNA is TGTGCCAGCAGTTTAGCGGGGGAGGGATTTATCTCACCCCTCCACTTT.